A few counts support the clone carrying this T cell receptor (beta chain). The sample comes from a study of response to subunit inactivated influenza vaccine. CDR3 length: 12 residues. Trimming shortened V by 6 bases and J by 6 bases, and 12 bases separated the two germline ends. Each CDR3 protein is one row after TCRdb ran MiXCR on the RT-PCR reads. The top ten hold 9.5% to 12% of the sample, which has hundreds of thousands of distinct CDR3 sequences, over 9% seen once. These same data were also listed under a study on T cells expressing NK-cell markers. From that report: Production of TCR beta cDNA relied on 5'RACE template switching with UMIs. Expanded clones of NKG2C+ T cells had an unclear HCMV specificity.

This clonotype was sampled from a man over 45 who received an inactivated influenza vaccine. The V gene is TRBV12-3 or TRBV12-4, the J gene TRBJ2-7; TRBD2 might be the D (6 bases). Source: PBMCs from blood, taken on the day of vaccination. The CDR3 DNA is TGTGCCAGCAGAAGACTAGTCGGCGAGCAGTACTTC. Translated, it gives CASRRLVGEQYF.